The 27 T cell receptor beta chains below all came from one sample that was sequenced in a study of early T cells in non-severe SARS-CoV-2 infection. TCRdb re-called the 5' RACE reads through MiXCR, storing one row per CDR3 protein. The sample shows around 53,000 distinct CDR3 sequences, 10% to 15% of them seen only once. This sample comprised whole blood, obtained at baseline. The receptor set was obtained from an adult who was a healthcare worker with PCR-confirmed SARS-CoV-2 infection or an uninfected control (not recorded which).

The rearrangement uses TRBV14 and TRBJ2-7; D is perhaps TRBD2 (6 bases). V shed 7 bases and J shed 3 bases, with 13 bases lying between them. The CDR3 is 13 residues long. Germline V gives CDR1 SGHDN, CDR2 FVKESK. The CDR3 is CASKKSGVYEQYF. The CDR3 bases are TGTGCCAGCAAGAAATCGGGGGTCTACGAGCAGTACTTC. Supplemented by reference TRBV14 and TRBJ2-7, the full variable domain reads EAGVTQFPSHSVIEKGQTVTLRCDPISGHDNLYWYRRVMGKEIKFLLHFVKESKQDESGMPNNRFLAERTGGTYSTLKVQPAELEDSGVYFCASKKSGVYEQYFGPGTRLTVT.

This clonotype has a handful of counts. The chain has TRBV6-5 and TRBJ2-7; no definite D call. The V gene's germline CDR1 is MNHEY and CDR2 SVGAGI. V lost 6 bases and J lost 2, with 14 bases in between. This CDR3 spans 14 amino acids. CDR3 sequence: CASSQWTLPYEQYF. CDR3 nucleotides: TGTGCCAGCAGCCAATGGACCCTTCCCTACGAGCAGTACTTC.

J is TRBJ1-5 and V is TRBV28; D not resolved. Germline CDR1 reads MDHEN; CDR2 reads SYDVKM. The CDR3 sequence is 18 residues long. V was cut by 4 bases and J by 7 bases, with 26 bases left in between. The CDR3 sequence is CASSSLNPGADYGQPQHF. CDR3 coding DNA: TGTGCCAGCAGTTCCCTCAATCCGGGAGCCGATTATGGCCAGCCCCAGCATTTT.

CDR3 coding DNA: TGTGCCAGCAGCCGAAATGGCCGGAACACTGAAGCTTTCTTT. Amino acids: CASSRNGRNTEAFF. The V gene is TRBV7-2, the J gene TRBJ1-1; D gene unclear. Germline V CDR1 and CDR2: SGHTA, FQGNSA. This CDR3 is built from 14 residues. V lost 5 bases to trimming and J lost 1 base, with 11 bases between them.

Only a few counts were recorded for this clonotype. The chain joins TRBV20-1 to TRBJ1-5; a weak D match, TRBD1 (6 bases). Germline V CDR1 and CDR2: DFQATT, SNEGSKA (reference sequence). Deletions cut 0 bases from V and 0 bases from J, with 18 bases between. The CDR3 contains 18 residues. Here the CDR3 reads CSARETDRRYYSNQPQHF. The DNA for the CDR3 is TGCAGTGCTAGAGAGACCGACAGGAGATATTATAGCAATCAGCCCCAGCATTTT.

V usage is TRBV7-2 and J usage is TRBJ1-6; D perhaps matches TRBD1 (5 bases). The CDR3 runs 15 residues. Trimming cost V 1 base and J 7 bases, with 11 bases left between them. Germline V CDR1 and CDR2: SGHTA, FQGNSA. The chain's CDR3 is CASSLDRSSNSPLHF. Written as DNA, the CDR3 is TGTGCCAGCAGCTTAGACAGGTCCTCAAATTCACCCCTCCACTTT.

Only a few counts were recorded for this clonotype. The gene calls are TRBV20-1 and TRBJ1-5, with D tentatively TRBD1 (5 bases). Germline CDR1 and CDR2: DFQATT and SNEGSKA (reference sequence). The CDR3 spans 14 residues. V lost 3 bases and J 2 bases, leaving 11 bases between the germline ends. CDR3 coding DNA: TGCAGTGCTAGCGGCAGGGTAGGCAATCAGCCCCAGCATTTT. Translated: CSASGRVGNQPQHF.

The chain joins TRBV7-3 to TRBJ2-6; D is uncertain. In germline, CDR1 is SGHTA, CDR2 FQGTGA. The CDR3 length is 14 residues. V lost 6 bases and J 2 bases, leaving 8 bases between the germline ends. CDR3 DNA sequence: TGTGCCAGCAGTGGCACAACTGGGGCCAACGTCCTGACTTTC. It encodes CASSGTTGANVLTF.

The gene calls are TRBV29-1 and TRBJ2-7; 7 bases agree with TRBD2. The length of the CDR3 is 13 residues. The V gene end was trimmed by 3 bases and the J gene end by 3 bases; junction bases not matched to a gene: 5. Germline V CDR1 and CDR2: SQVTM, ANQGSEA. CDR3 coding DNA: TGCAGCGTTGAGTCGGGAGGCAGCTACGAGCAGTACTTC. It yields the protein CSVESGGSYEQYF.

This clonotype has ten or more counts. The chain recombines TRBV7-2 with TRBJ2-7, with TRBD1 matching 9 bases. This CDR3 is 16 amino acids long. V gave up 2 bases and J gave up 5 bases; unmatched junction bases: 10. Germline V lookup: CDR1 SGHTA, CDR2 FQGNSA. The CDR3: CASSLKTGGGYHEQYF. Here the CDR3 DNA reads TGTGCCAGCAGCTTAAAAACAGGGGGCGGATACCACGAGCAGTACTTC.

This clonotype showed up many times. The rearrangement links TRBV11-2 to TRBJ2-1; a possible D gene is TRBD2 (6 bases). The CDR3 covers 15 residues. V was clipped by 1 base and J by 6 bases, with 13 bases between them. CDR1 is SGHAT, CDR2 FQNNGV, per germline. The CDR3 reads CASSLVGSGLNEQFF. Written as DNA, the CDR3 is TGTGCCAGCAGCTTAGTGGGTAGCGGTCTCAATGAGCAGTTCTTC.

This clonotype was seen more than once but under ten times. This chain links TRBV7-9 with TRBJ2-5, with D uncertain. The CDR3 spans 12 residues. V lost 8 bases and J lost 5, with 12 bases in between. CDR1 and CDR2 from the germline V gene are SEHNR and FQNEAQ (reference sequence). The CDR3 here is CASGLALETQYF. For the CDR3, the DNA is TGTGCCAGCGGTCTCGCGTTGGAGACCCAGTACTTC.

The CDR3 region has the DNA TGCGCCAGCAGCTTGGCCTTGACAGATGAAGCTTTCTTT. Protein product: CASSLALTDEAFF. V is TRBV5-1 and J is TRBJ1-1, with a weak D call TRBD1 (5 bases). This CDR3 has 13 amino acids. V was pared by 0 bases and J by 7 bases, with 10 bases between. Germline assignment: CDR1 SGHRS and CDR2 YFSETQ.

The genes are TRBV12-5 and TRBJ2-3, with 12 bases identical to TRBD2. Germline V lookup: CDR1 LGHNT, CDR2 FRNRAP. The CDR3 loop spans 13 amino acids. V lost 9 bases to trimming and J lost 3 bases; unmatched junction nucleotides: 1. The CDR3 DNA is TGTGCTAGCGGACTAGCGGGAACAGATACGCAGTATTTT. Translating it yields CASGLAGTDTQYF.

J is TRBJ1-1 and V is TRBV2; no definite D call. This CDR3 spans 14 amino acids. V gave up 4 bases and J gave up 1 base, with 10 bases separating them. Looked up from germline, CDR1 is SNHLY and CDR2 is FYNNEI. The CDR3 protein is CASSVKLGNTEAFF. The CDR3 DNA sequence: TGTGCCAGCAGTGTCAAATTGGGGAACACTGAAGCTTTCTTT.

This clonotype was found a few times. The V gene is TRBV7-9, the J gene TRBJ2-5, with D unresolved. The germline V and J ends were trimmed by 1 base and 2 bases, with 8 bases remaining between them. Per the germline V gene, CDR1 is SEHNR and CDR2 is FQNEAQ (reference sequence). This CDR3 is built from 14 residues. This CDR3 reads CASSLVSRQETQYF. The DNA of the CDR3 is TGTGCCAGCAGCTTAGTGTCCAGACAAGAGACCCAGTACTTC.

This clonotype was observed a few times. The genes are TRBV3-1 and TRBJ1-1, with 7 bases lining up with TRBD1. V lost 1 base, J lost 5 bases, and 4 bases stayed unmatched. There are 14 residues in the CDR3. CDR1 and CDR2 from the germline V gene are LGHDT and YNNKEL (reference sequence). The CDR3 bases are TGTGCCAGCAGCCAAGGACAGGGATCGACTGAAGCTTTCTTT. It encodes CASSQGQGSTEAFF.

In its sample, this clonotype was seen a few times. This chain joins TRBV5-6 and TRBJ2-7; 8 bases map to TRBD2. Trimming at V came to 4 bases and at J to 12 bases, leaving 15 bases not matched to a gene. The CDR3 consists of 14 residues. Germline V lookup: CDR1 SGHDT, CDR2 YYEEEE. The CDR3 region is CASSLRTGPGGTYF. The CDR3 nucleotides are TGTGCCAGCAGCCTCCGAACAGGACCGGGGGGGACGTACTTC.

This clonotype was observed many times. The chain joins TRBV18 to TRBJ2-7; weak D call: TRBD2 (6 bases). Germline loops: CDR1 KGHSH, CDR2 LQKENI. The CDR3 totals 14 residues. The germline V and J ends were trimmed by 2 bases and 10 bases, with 18 bases remaining between them. The CDR3 spells CASSPDTGTPVQYF. The CDR3 nucleotides read TGTGCCAGCTCACCAGACACCGGGACTCCCGTTCAGTACTTC.

This clonotype was counted ten times or more. The rearrangement uses TRBV11-2 and TRBJ1-1; 8 positions match TRBD1. CDR1 is SGHAT and CDR2 is FQNNGV in the germline V gene. The CDR3 is 14 residues long. With V trimmed by 4 bases and J by 6 bases, 7 bases remained unmatched. The CDR3 DNA is TGTGCCAGCAGCTCCCTGGGACAGGCCGCTGAAGCTTTCTTT. Translating gives CASSSLGQAAEAFF.

V gene TRBV9 combines with J gene TRBJ2-1, with 13 bases aligning to TRBD2. Trimming removed 3 bases from V and 8 bases from J; junction bases left unmatched: 5. The CDR3 contains 15 residues. Germline lookup yields CDR1 SGDLS and CDR2 YYNGEE. For the CDR3, the DNA is TGTGCCAGCAGCGCACTAGCGGGAGGGGGTGATGAGCAGTTCTTC. It specifies CASSALAGGGDEQFF.

This clonotype was found many times. The gene calls are TRBV19 and TRBJ1-2; TRBD1 is a possible D gene (5 bases). Germline-derived CDR1 and CDR2 are LNHDA and SQIVND (reference sequence). This CDR3 has 14 residues. Deletions cut 1 base from V and 4 bases from J, with 10 bases between. The CDR3 sequence: CASSIGQGGYGYTF. DNA for the CDR3: TGTGCCAGTAGTATAGGGCAGGGCGGCTATGGCTACACCTTC.

This clonotype was found a few times. The chain carries TRBV24-1 and TRBJ2-2, with TRBD1 as a possible D gene (5 bases). The CDR3 runs 16 residues. Germline lookup yields CDR1 KGHDR and CDR2 SFDVKD. With 2 bases removed from V and 2 bases from J, the gap between germline ends came to 11 bases. Here the CDR3 DNA reads TGTGCCACCAGTGATTCAGGGCGTGCTAACACCGGGGAGCTGTTTTTT. It encodes CATSDSGRANTGELFF.

This clonotype was detected only a few times. V is TRBV11-2 and J is TRBJ2-1; 11 bases agree with TRBD2. Germline V CDR1 and CDR2: SGHAT, FQNNGV. This CDR3 has 18 residues. V shed 7 bases, J shed 2 bases, and the junction held 13 bases outside the gene matches. CDR3: CASTTIRASGRTYNEQFF. CDR3 in DNA: TGTGCCAGCACCACCATCCGGGCTAGCGGGAGGACCTACAATGAGCAGTTCTTC.

The chain carries TRBV20-1 and TRBJ2-7, with TRBD1 identical over 7 bases. The germline gives CDR1 DFQATT, CDR2 SNEGSKA (reference sequence). With V trimmed by 4 bases and J by 5 bases, 11 bases remained unmatched. The CDR3 has 14 residues. Here the CDR3 reads CSAMGQPGKNEQYF. The CDR3 nucleotides are TGCAGTGCTATGGGACAGCCGGGAAAAAACGAGCAGTACTTC.

In its sample, this clonotype was seen a few times. The V gene is TRBV6-5, the J gene TRBJ2-7, with 9 nucleotides matching TRBD1. Unmatched junction bases numbered 4, after V lost 3 bases and J lost 4 bases. The CDR3 is 14 amino acids. CDR1 MNHEY and CDR2 SVGAGI come from the germline V gene. The CDR3: CASSYTGGRYEQYF. The CDR3 bases are TGTGCCAGCAGTTATACAGGGGGCAGGTACGAGCAGTACTTC.

The chain joins TRBV12-3 or TRBV12-4 to TRBJ2-7, with TRBD2 identical over 8 bases. The CDR3 runs to 15 residues. Germline trimming cut 4 bases from V and 4 bases from J; bases unmatched to any gene: 9. The CDR3 sequence: CASSSGSGGQYEQYF. In nucleotides, the CDR3 is TGTGCCAGCAGTTCAGGATCGGGAGGGCAGTACGAGCAGTACTTC.